Below, 23 T cell receptor beta chains from the same sample are listed, as sequenced in a study of identical twins (dated by TCRdb to about 2016). Library generation was performed with 5' RACE. TCRdb lists the instrument as Illumina HiSeq 2000. In TCRdb, the public reads were trimmed at Q25 with fastp and aligned with MiXCR, with productive beta chains retained. Rows matching on CDR3 protein sequence are summarized as one entry with the most common DNA and genes. Across this sample there are roughly 720,000 distinct CDR3 sequences, with about 20% seen only once. 10% to 15% of the sample comes from the top ten. These sequences were also reported in another study, on T cells expressing NK-cell markers.

Material: PBMCs. Receptors originate from a young woman in good health.

Only a few counts were recorded for this clonotype. The rearrangement joins TRBV5-1 to TRBJ2-3; maybe TRBD1 (6 bases). V was trimmed by 4 bases and J by 6 bases, leaving 15 bases between them. The CDR3 has 14 amino acids. Germline V gene sequence: CDR1 SGHRS, CDR2 YFSETQ. For the CDR3, the DNA is TGCGCCAGCAGCCCTACAGGGCGCCTGGATACGCAGTATTTT. Its translation is CASSPTGRLDTQYF.

Here the CDR3 reads CASSLNGRPETQYF. The CDR3 DNA reads TGTGCCAGCAGCTTAAATGGCAGACCAGAGACCCAGTACTTC. This chain joins TRBV7-3 and TRBJ2-5; D not certain. With 1 base removed from V and 4 bases from J, the gap between germline ends came to 10 bases. The germline gives CDR1 SGHTA, CDR2 FQGTGA. The CDR3 extends over 14 amino acids. The complete variable domain, with remaining parts taken from reference TRBV7-3 and TRBJ2-5, reads GAGVSQTPSNKVTEKGKYVELRCDPISGHTALYWYRQSLGQGPEFLIYFQGTGAADDSGLPNDRFFAVRPEGSVSTLKIQRTERGDSAVYLCASSLNGRPETQYFGPGTRLLVL.

The chain recombines TRBV12-3 or TRBV12-4 with TRBJ1-1, with D perhaps matching TRBD1 (6 bases). This CDR3 region has 14 residues. V was cut by 6 bases and J by 4 bases, with 15 bases left in between. CDR3 region: CASRGRRGSTEAFF. Written as DNA, the CDR3 is TGTGCCAGCAGAGGGCGGAGGGGGAGCACTGAAGCTTTCTTT.

This clonotype occurred a few times. The CDR3 reads CAISGGGQGLNTQYF. Written as DNA, the CDR3 is TGTGCCATCAGTGGGGGGGGACAGGGGCTGAATACGCAGTATTTT. This chain joins TRBV10-3 and TRBJ2-3, with 10 bases aligning to TRBD1. V shed 4 bases, J shed 7 bases, and the junction held 8 bases outside the gene matches. The CDR3 runs 15 residues. Germline-derived CDR1 and CDR2 are ENHRY and SYGVKD.

The sample holds a few counts of this clonotype. The chain recombines TRBV3-1 with TRBJ2-7; D is possibly TRBD2 (5 bases). Between the trimmed V and J ends, which lost 3 bases and 6 bases, there was a span of 21 bases. Germline V gene lookup returns CDR1 LGHDT and CDR2 YNNKEL (reference sequence). There are 16 residues in the CDR3. The CDR3 reads CASSQIAGRLASEQYF. In DNA, the CDR3 is TGTGCCAGCAGCCAGATAGCAGGCCGCCTAGCCTCCGAGCAGTACTTC.

This clonotype has only a few counts. The rearrangement joins TRBV6-1 to TRBJ2-3, with 9 positions matching TRBD1. CDR3 length equals 15 residues. V lost 11 bases to trimming and J lost 0 bases; unmatched junction nucleotides: 9. Germline CDR1 MNHNS, CDR2 SASEGT. For the CDR3, the DNA is TGTGCCGCGGACAGGGGCTTTTCTAGCACAGATACGCAGTATTTT. This encodes CAADRGFSSTDTQYF.

There are a few counts of this clonotype. The chain recombines TRBV5-5 with TRBJ2-1, with 7 bases that match TRBD2. The CDR3 extends over 16 amino acids. V lost 6 bases and J lost 5; bases outside the gene matches: 14. Germline CDR1 SGHKS, CDR2 YYEKEE (reference sequence). CDR3 sequence reads: CASTTGLAGTNNEQFF. The CDR3 nucleotides read TGTGCCAGCACCACTGGCCTGGCGGGGACTAACAATGAGCAGTTCTTC.

This clonotype was seen only a few times. The chain carries TRBV29-1 and TRBJ1-1; D is uncertain. The length of the CDR3 is 14 residues. The germline CDR1 and CDR2 sequences are SQVTM and ANQGSEA. V lost 2 bases to trimming and J lost 3 bases, with 13 bases between them. The CDR3 loop reads CSVESAPFYTEAFF. CDR3 in DNA: TGCAGCGTTGAATCTGCCCCGTTTTACACTGAAGCTTTCTTT.

This clonotype has ten or more counts. This chain uses TRBV5-6 with TRBJ2-1; 14 nucleotides align to TRBD2. Looked up from germline, CDR1 is SGHDT and CDR2 is YYEEEE. J lost 3 bases, V lost 3 bases, and 11 bases had no gene match. The CDR3 is 19 amino acids. The CDR3 DNA reads as TGTGCCAGCAGCTACGCCGGGACTAGCGGGAGTAGGGTCTACAATGAGCAGTTCTTC. It yields the protein CASSYAGTSGSRVYNEQFF.

Ten or more counts support this clonotype. The V and J genes are TRBV12-3 or TRBV12-4 and TRBJ2-7, with no clear D. Trimming took off 6 bases at V and 3 bases at J, with 6 bases between the two ends. This CDR3 is built from 11 residues. The CDR3 DNA reads as TGTGCCAGCAGCTCCTACTACGAGCAGTACTTC. Amino acids: CASSSYYEQYF.

The genes are TRBV6-1 and TRBJ2-3; D possibly matches TRBD1 or TRBD2 (5 bases each). CDR3 size: 14 residues. Germline V gives CDR1 MNHNS, CDR2 SASEGT. Trimming left V 6 bases short and J 7 bases short, with 17 bases between. The CDR3 protein is CASSTRDPTYTQYF. The CDR3 region has the DNA TGTGCCAGCAGCACACGGGACCCTACTTATACGCAGTATTTT.

This clonotype was counted only a few times. The chain recombines TRBV12-3 or TRBV12-4 with TRBJ2-2; no reliable D call. Trimming stripped 7 bases from V and 7 bases from J, with 16 bases between. The CDR3 covers 14 residues. CDR3 region: CASTVNEVLGELFF. The CDR3 DNA follows: TGTGCCAGCACGGTTAACGAAGTGCTCGGGGAGCTGTTTTTT.

As regards this clonotype: A read error is possible here, since a much larger clone lies one base away. This chain links TRBV12-3 or TRBV12-4 with TRBJ2-6, with D unresolved. There are 12 residues in the CDR3. V was cut by 8 bases and J by 2 bases, with 4 bases left in between. CDR3 sequence reads: CASGAGANVLTF. Written as DNA, the CDR3 is TGTGCCAGCGGGGCTGGGGCCAACGTCCTGACTTTC.

For the CDR3, the DNA is TGTGCCATCAGTGAGTCCTTGACTAGTTCCTACAATGAGCAGTTCTTC. It is translated as CAISESLTSSYNEQFF. V usage is TRBV10-3 and J usage is TRBJ2-1; a weak D match, TRBD2 (6 bases). Per germline, CDR1 ENHRY and CDR2 SYGVKD. CDR3 size: 16 residues. V was shortened by 0 bases and J by 1 base, with 10 bases between the two germline ends.

This clonotype has more than one count but fewer than ten. The V and J genes are TRBV12-3 or TRBV12-4 and TRBJ2-5; D gene unclear. The CDR3 runs to 16 residues. With 5 bases removed from V and 4 bases from J, the gap between germline ends came to 20 bases. The CDR3 DNA sequence: TGTGCCAGCAGTCTATGGGTCGCGGCTCACTTAGAGACCCAGTACTTC. Translated, it gives CASSLWVAAHLETQYF.

The genes are TRBV7-7 and TRBJ2-1; D call uncertain. Trimming cost V 1 base and J 6 bases, with 7 bases left between them. The CDR3 length is 13 residues. Germline V gene lookup returns CDR1 SSHAT and CDR2 FNYEAQ (reference sequence). The CDR3 DNA follows: TGTGCCAGCAGCTTAGGCCCCTTCAATGAGCAGTTCTTC. Translation gives CASSLGPFNEQFF.

The chain recombines TRBV11-1 with TRBJ2-1; TRBD2 matches 13 bases. The ends lost 2 bases at V and 9 bases at J; junction bases unmatched: 16. This CDR3 spans 19 amino acids. Per germline, CDR1 SGHAT and CDR2 FQDESV (reference sequence). As DNA, the CDR3 is TGTGCCAGCAGCTTAAAGGGCGGACTAGCGGGGGCGTCCGCCCCTGAGCAGTTCTTC. Protein: CASSLKGGLAGASAPEQFF.

This clonotype was counted only a few times. The chain has TRBV10-3 and TRBJ2-5; 11 bases map to TRBD2. J lost 5 bases, V lost 4 bases, and 0 bases had no gene match. CDR3 length equals 13 residues. The germline V gene encodes CDR1 ENHRY and CDR2 SYGVKD. CDR3 protein: CAISGTSGETQYF. The CDR3 nucleotides read TGTGCCATCAGTGGGACTAGCGGGGAGACCCAGTACTTC.

In this sample, this clonotype turned up a few times. This sequence joins TRBV7-2 and TRBJ1-3; D is ambiguous. CDR1 and CDR2 from the germline V gene are SGHTA and FQGNSA. The CDR3 has 15 amino acids. Deletions cut 2 bases from V and 2 bases from J, with 10 bases between. The CDR3 region has the DNA TGTGCCAGCAGCTTAACAGCAATCCCTGGAAACACCATATATTTT. Encoded protein: CASSLTAIPGNTIYF.

V is TRBV11-2 and J is TRBJ2-7; TRBD2 matches at 9 bases. The CDR3 has 15 residues. Germline assignment: CDR1 SGHAT and CDR2 FQNNGV. V lost 5 bases to trimming and J lost 6 bases; unmatched junction nucleotides: 11. CDR3 sequence reads: CASSPAPAGGFEQYF. The CDR3 DNA follows: TGTGCCAGCAGCCCCGCCCCGGCGGGAGGGTTCGAGCAGTACTTC. Combining the CDR3 with reference TRBV11-2 and TRBJ2-7 gives the whole variable domain EAGVAQSPRYKIIEKRQSVAFWCNPISGHATLYWYQQILGQGPKLLIQFQNNGVVDDSQLPKDRFSAERLKGVDSTLKIQPAKLEDSAVYLCASSPAPAGGFEQYFGPGTRLTVT.

The rearrangement uses TRBV20-1 and TRBJ2-3; 9 bases map to TRBD2. Germline CDR1 and CDR2: DFQATT and SNEGSKA (reference sequence). CDR3 length: 15 residues. V lost 3 bases to trimming and J lost 2 bases; unmatched junction nucleotides: 6. The CDR3 is CSARWASGDTDTQYF. The CDR3 DNA reads as TGCAGTGCTAGGTGGGCTAGCGGGGACACAGATACGCAGTATTTT.

The chain recombines TRBV6-2 or TRBV6-3 with TRBJ2-4; 9 nucleotides agree with TRBD2. Per germline, CDR1 MNHEY and CDR2 SVGEGT. The CDR3 extends over 16 amino acids. The junction had 6 bases not matched to a gene; V was cut back by 6 bases and J by 0 bases. The CDR3 spells CASRYGTSLAKNIQYF. The CDR3 DNA reads as TGTGCCAGCAGATACGGGACTAGCCTAGCCAAAAACATTCAGTACTTC.

The chain links TRBV12-3 or TRBV12-4 to TRBJ1-2, with D unresolved. Trimming took off 7 bases at V and 8 bases at J, with 17 bases between the two ends. The CDR3 totals 13 residues. In nucleotides, the CDR3 is TGTGCCAGCACCAACTACGCAAAAGGAGGCTACACCTTC. It encodes CASTNYAKGGYTF.